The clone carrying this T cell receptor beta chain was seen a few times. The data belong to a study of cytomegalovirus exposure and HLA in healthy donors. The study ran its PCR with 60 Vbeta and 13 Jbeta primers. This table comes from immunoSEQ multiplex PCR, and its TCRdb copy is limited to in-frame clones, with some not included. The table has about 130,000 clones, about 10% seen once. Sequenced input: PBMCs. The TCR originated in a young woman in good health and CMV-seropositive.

In DNA, the CDR3 is TGTGCCAGCAGCGCAACATTAAGGCAGTACTTC. This translates into CASSATLRQYF. The chain couples TRBV11-1 to TRBJ2-7; D unclear. V gave up 5 bases and J gave up 9 bases, with 11 bases separating them. Germline CDR1 reads SGHAT; CDR2 reads FQDESV (reference sequence). This CDR3 spans 11 amino acids.